These 6 T cell receptor beta chains came from one sample sequenced in a study of cytomegalovirus exposure and HLA in healthy donors. This PCR relied on a set of 60 Vbeta primers and 13 Jbeta primers. Repertoires were generated with immunoSEQ multiplex PCR, while TCRdb's copy carries only in-frame clones and drops some. The sample consists of more than 100,000 clones, 80% of them appearing once. The sequencing input was PBMCs. The receptors originated from a middle-aged man in good health and CMV-seronegative.

The chain employs TRBV28 and TRBJ2-3, with D possibly matching TRBD1 (6 bases). Germline-derived CDR1 and CDR2 are MDHEN and SYDVKM. The CDR3 totals 16 residues. V was clipped by 2 bases and J by 1 base, with 13 bases between them. The CDR3 nucleotides read TGTGCCAGCAGTTTAGGTCGGCGGACAGGCACAGATACGCAGTATTTT. This encodes CASSLGRRTGTDTQYF.

This chain connects TRBV5-5 to TRBJ1-2, with TRBD1 matching over 7 bases. Germline assignment: CDR1 SGHKS and CDR2 YYEKEE (reference sequence). Trimming cost V 0 bases and J 8 bases; bases outside gene matches: 4. The CDR3 has 13 amino acids. DNA of the CDR3: TGTGCCAGCAGCTTGGAGGGGGCAGGAGGCTACACCTTC. Its translation is CASSLEGAGGYTF. Full variable domain (missing parts from reference TRBV5-5 and TRBJ1-2): DAGVTQSPTHLIKTRGQQVTLRCSPISGHKSVSWYQQVLGQGPQFIFQYYEKEERGRGNFPDRFSARQFPNYSSELNVNALLLGDSALYLCASSLEGAGGYTFGSGTRLTVV.

This clone appeared a single time. The rearrangement links TRBV6-1 to TRBJ2-1, with 13 bases that match TRBD2. Germline-derived CDR1 and CDR2 are MNHNS and SASEGT. V lost 6 bases to trimming and J lost 13 bases; unmatched junction nucleotides: 6. CDR3 size: 13 residues. The CDR3 spells CASSSGLAGAQFF. The DNA for the CDR3 is TGTGCCAGCAGCTCCGGACTAGCGGGAGCCCAGTTCTTC.

The chain combines TRBV2 with TRBJ2-5, with D possibly being TRBD1 (6 bases). The CDR3 contains 14 residues. CDR1 is SNHLY and CDR2 is FYNNEI in the germline V gene. V gave up 6 bases and J gave up 1 base, with 12 bases separating them. The CDR3 is CASSRDRFQETQYF. The CDR3 DNA follows: TGTGCCAGCAGCCGAGACAGGTTCCAAGAGACCCAGTACTTC.

V usage is TRBV2 and J usage is TRBJ1-1; D is perhaps TRBD1 (6 bases). The CDR3 runs to 14 residues. Germline V lookup: CDR1 SNHLY, CDR2 FYNNEI. V shed 8 bases and J shed 5 bases, with 18 bases lying between them. CDR3 sequence reads: CASALTGQQTEAFF. Here the CDR3 DNA reads TGTGCCAGCGCCCTCACGGGACAACAAACTGAAGCTTTCTTT.

The chain carries TRBV2 and TRBJ2-7, with TRBD1 matching 9 bases. The CDR3 runs 14 residues. CDR1 is SNHLY and CDR2 is FYNNEI in the germline V gene. Trimming took 6 bases from V and 1 from J; bases not matched to a gene: 4. CDR3 nucleotides: TGTGCCAGCAGCCCCGGACAGGGGTCCTACGAGCAGTACTTC. Amino acids: CASSPGQGSYEQYF.